A selection of T cell receptor beta chains follows, all from one sample in a study of shared clonotypes between healthy human individuals. Sequenced by immunoSEQ multiplex PCR; TCRdb stores in-frame clones only, minus some. The sample has some 2.1 million clones, 80% to 95% seen once. Sample: naive CD8+ T cells from PBMCs. Receptors originate from a man younger than 35 in good health. Some clones in this sample may be carry-over from other donors' samples. Each CDR3 is given with its conserved first and last residue. The D gene is left open where the match is weak. Clone size appears in some rows only: once, few, many, or a class for an expanded clone.

CDR3 protein,CDR3 DNA,J gene,V gene,clone size,D gene
CASSDSGAHNEQFF,TGTGCCAGCAGTGACTCCGGGGCTCACAATGAGCAGTTCTTC,TRBJ2-1,TRBV6-4,.,.
CASGELAGAYNEQFF,TGTGCCAGCGGCGAACTAGCGGGAGCGTACAATGAGCAGTTCTTC,TRBJ2-1,TRBV2,.,TRBD2
CASSHQTSTQAEQYF,TGTGCCAGCAGTCACCAAACCTCAACACAGGCGGAGCAGTACTTC,TRBJ2-7,TRBV2,few,.
CASSLLGQGGNTF,TGTGCCAGCAGTTTACTGGGACAGGGGGGGAACACCTTC,TRBJ1-2,TRBV27,.,TRBD1
CASSYSRVTSGARLVF,TGTGCCAGCAGTTACTCGAGAGTTACTAGCGGGGCCCGACTTGTCTTC,TRBJ2-1,TRBV6-5,.,TRBD2
CASSLAYSGRVGNVLTF,TGTGCCAGCAGCTTAGCGTATTCAGGGCGGGTGGGCAACGTCCTGACTTTC,TRBJ2-6,TRBV7-8,.,.
CASSTGTSGPDTQYF,TGTGCCAGCAGTACCGGGACTAGCGGGCCAGATACGCAGTATTTT,TRBJ2-3,TRBV6-5,.,TRBD2
CASSPDRLGTEAFF,TGTGCCAGCAGCCCAGACAGGTTGGGCACTGAAGCTTTCTTT,TRBJ1-1,TRBV7-3,.,.
CASGGKGGNQPQHF,TGTGCCAGTGGGGGGAAAGGGGGCAATCAGCCCCAGCATTTT,TRBJ1-5,TRBV19,.,.
CASSAFTGSPDTQYF,TGTGCCAGCAGCGCATTTACAGGGAGCCCAGATACGCAGTATTTT,TRBJ2-3,TRBV13,.,.
CASSADRSSNQPQHF,TGTGCCAGCAGTGCAGACAGGAGTAGCAATCAGCCCCAGCATTTT,TRBJ1-5,TRBV6-5,.,.
CASSPTSRPYNEQFF,TGTGCCAGCAGCCCGACTAGCCGCCCATACAATGAGCAGTTCTTC,TRBJ2-1,TRBV14,.,TRBD2
CASSDWRVGQNYGYTF,TGTGCCAGCAGTGATTGGCGGGTTGGGCAGAACTATGGCTACACCTTC,TRBJ1-2,TRBV6-1,.,.
CASIGGPMNTEAFF,TGTGCCAGCATCGGGGGGCCAATGAACACTGAAGCTTTCTTT,TRBJ1-1,TRBV7-9,.,.
CASSDRGPSPGANVLTF,TGTGCCAGCAGTGATCGGGGACCTTCCCCTGGGGCCAACGTCCTGACTTTC,TRBJ2-6,TRBV25-1,.,.
CASSSRLADTQYEQYF,TGTGCCAGCAGCTCAAGACTAGCGGACACCCAATACGAGCAGTACTTC,TRBJ2-7,TRBV5-4,.,TRBD2
CASSITAAYEQYF,TGTGCCAGTAGTATCACGGCCGCTTACGAGCAGTACTTC,TRBJ2-7,TRBV19,.,.
CASSLGPGQGPYEQYF,TGCGCCAGCAGCTTGGGCCCGGGACAGGGGCCCTACGAGCAGTACTTC,TRBJ2-7,TRBV5-1,once,TRBD1
CASSPGTSGSYEQYF,TGTGCCAGCAGCCCCGGGACTAGCGGCTCCTACGAGCAGTACTTC,TRBJ2-7,TRBV7-6,.,TRBD2
CASSLGGGVDQPQHF,TGTGCCAGCAGCTTGGGTGGAGGGGTCGATCAGCCCCAGCATTTT,TRBJ1-5,TRBV5-6,.,.
CASSQPTARYQETQYF,TGCGCCAGCAGCCAACCGACCGCTAGATACCAAGAGACCCAGTACTTC,TRBJ2-5,TRBV4-3,.,.
CASSPGDRDREGGPGRVQPQHF,TGCGCCAGCAGCCCCGGGGACAGAGATAGAGAGGGGGGCCCCGGAAGAGTTCAGCCCCAGCATTTT,TRBJ1-5,TRBV5-1,.,TRBD1
CASIPLAGDTGEQYF,TGTGCCAGCATCCCCTTAGCGGGAGATACAGGCGAGCAGTACTTC,TRBJ2-7,TRBV7-2,.,TRBD2
CASTATLGTGTDTQYF,TGTGCCAGCACGGCCACTTTAGGGACTGGCACAGATACGCAGTATTTT,TRBJ2-3,TRBV27,.,.
CASNGGAMYNEQFF,TGTGCCAGCAATGGGGGGGCCATGTACAATGAGCAGTTCTTC,TRBJ2-1,TRBV14,.,.
CASRLTSSYEQYF,TGTGCCAGCAGGCTGACTAGCTCCTACGAGCAGTACTTC,TRBJ2-7,TRBV2,.,.
CASSQEAFVGSYNEQFF,TGTGCCAGCAGCCAAGAGGCCTTCGTCGGATCCTACAATGAGCAGTTCTTC,TRBJ2-1,TRBV4-2,.,.
CASSANRDYGYTF,TGTGCCAGCAGTGCGAACCGGGACTATGGCTACACCTTC,TRBJ1-2,TRBV28,.,.
CAIKPGLQMETQYF,TGTGCCATCAAGCCGGGACTACAAATGGAGACCCAGTACTTC,TRBJ2-5,TRBV10-3,.,TRBD2
CAISSGTVDYEQYF,TGTGCCATCAGTTCCGGGACAGTAGACTACGAGCAGTACTTC,TRBJ2-7,TRBV10-3,.,TRBD1
CASSQGTSSYNEQFF,TGTGCCAGCAGCCAAGGCACTAGCTCTTACAATGAGCAGTTCTTC,TRBJ2-1,TRBV4-2,.,.
CATSTTREGTGADTQYF,TGTGCCACCTCAACGACCCGGGAGGGGACAGGGGCAGATACGCAGTATTTT,TRBJ2-3,TRBV28,.,TRBD1
CASSGDRGFYEQYF,TGTGCCAGCAGCGGTGACAGGGGGTTCTACGAGCAGTACTTC,TRBJ2-7,TRBV6-1,.,TRBD1
CASSLFGGETQYF,TGTGCCAGCAGTTTATTCGGGGGAGAGACCCAGTACTTC,TRBJ2-5,TRBV28,.,.
CASSTRQAFGYTF,TGTGCCAGCAGCACAAGACAGGCGTTCGGCTACACCTTC,TRBJ1-2,TRBV7-9,once,.
CASSLAPGGGTEAFF,TGTGCCAGCAGCTTGGCCCCGGGGGGCGGGACTGAAGCTTTCTTT,TRBJ1-1,TRBV5-5,.,.
CSVVGGEYEQYF,TGCAGCGTTGTTGGGGGGGAGTACGAGCAGTACTTC,TRBJ2-7,TRBV29-1,.,TRBD2
CASGLGQETQYF,TGTGCTAGTGGTTTGGGTCAAGAGACCCAGTACTTC,TRBJ2-5,TRBV12-5,.,.
CASSFQGENTEAFF,TGTGCCAGCAGCTTCCAGGGCGAGAACACTGAAGCTTTCTTT,TRBJ1-1,TRBV7-9,.,.
CASSPNGPKPYEQYF,TGTGCCAGCAGTCCCAATGGTCCCAAACCCTACGAGCAGTACTTC,TRBJ2-7,TRBV7-2,.,.
CASSVAGQGVYGYTF,TGTGCCAGCAGCGTAGCTGGGCAGGGCGTTTATGGCTACACCTTC,TRBJ1-2,TRBV9,.,.